This T cell receptor beta chain was sequenced during a study of blood T cell repertoires in COVID-19. Authors' data handling: Nucleated cell number was recorded as an estimate derived from reference gene primer amplification. Repertoires were generated with immunoSEQ multiplex PCR, while TCRdb's copy carries only in-frame clones and drops some. V and J calls and clone size are those listed in that table; D and trimming were worked out from the DNA. In the table there are 180,000 or so clones, roughly 86% of which are singletons. The germline CDR1 and CDR2 sequences are SNHLY and FYNNEI. V gave up 5 bases and J gave up 7 bases, with 17 bases separating them. The CDR3 is made up of 15 amino acids.

The sequence came from a woman in her twenties or thirties with active or convalescent COVID-19. Sequenced sample: peripheral blood. The chain combines TRBV2 with TRBJ1-4; no clear D. DNA for the CDR3: TGTGCCAGCAGTTTAACAGCAGACACGCTTGAAAAACTGTTTTTT. Protein product: CASSLTADTLEKLFF.